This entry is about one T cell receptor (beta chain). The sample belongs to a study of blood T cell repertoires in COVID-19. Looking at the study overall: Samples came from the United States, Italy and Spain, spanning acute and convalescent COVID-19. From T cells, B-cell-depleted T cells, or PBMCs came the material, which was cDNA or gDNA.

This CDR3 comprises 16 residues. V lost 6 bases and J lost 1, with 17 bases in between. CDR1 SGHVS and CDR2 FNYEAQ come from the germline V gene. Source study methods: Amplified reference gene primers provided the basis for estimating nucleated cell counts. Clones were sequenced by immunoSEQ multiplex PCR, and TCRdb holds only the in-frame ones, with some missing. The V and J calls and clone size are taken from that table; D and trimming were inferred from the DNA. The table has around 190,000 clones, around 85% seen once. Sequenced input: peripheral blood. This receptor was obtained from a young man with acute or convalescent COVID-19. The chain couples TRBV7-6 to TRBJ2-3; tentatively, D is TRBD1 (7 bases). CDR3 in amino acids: CASSPPEGAGTDTQYF. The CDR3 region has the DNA TGTGCCAGCAGTCCTCCGGAGGGGGCAGGCACAGATACGCAGTATTTT.